Below, 25 T cell receptor beta chains from the same sample are listed, as sequenced in a study of blood T cells in healthy people across ages. A second about 6 to 12 cycle PCR used barcoded and J-beta primers. TCRdb recomputed calls from the 5' RACE reads with MiXCR, one row per CDR3 protein. Among hundreds of thousands of distinct CDR3 sequences listed, over 20% were seen once. Material for sequencing was blood. These receptors originate from a man between 65 and 85 years old in good health.

This chain joins TRBV20-1 and TRBJ1-5; 7 bases fit TRBD1. CDR1 DFQATT and CDR2 SNEGSKA come from the germline V gene (reference sequence). V was pared by 6 bases and J by 2 bases, with 13 bases of the junction left unmatched. The length of the CDR3 is 16 residues. The CDR3 is CSAQKQGSLRNQPQHF. CDR3 bases: TGCAGTGCGCAAAAACAGGGGTCCCTACGCAATCAGCCCCAGCATTTT.

The table lists this clonotype with a few counts. The chain combines TRBV18 with TRBJ2-4; 10 bases agree with TRBD1. The CDR3 contains 14 residues. J was trimmed by 9 bases and V by 2 bases; bases with no gene match: 4. The germline V gene encodes CDR1 KGHSH and CDR2 LQKENI. The CDR3 protein is CASSPGQGGGIQYF. The CDR3 bases are TGTGCCAGCTCACCAGGACAGGGGGGCGGCATTCAGTACTTC.

This clonotype appeared a few times. This chain joins TRBV6-2 or TRBV6-3 and TRBJ2-5; possible D gene TRBD2, 5 bases. CDR1 and CDR2 from the germline V gene are MNHEY and SVGEGT. The CDR3 totals 14 residues. Between the trimmed V and J ends, which lost 0 bases and 5 bases, there was a span of 10 bases. The DNA for the CDR3 is TGTGCCAGCAGTTACTCGGACTCAAGGGAGACCCAGTACTTC. Translated, it gives CASSYSDSRETQYF.

There are a few counts of this clonotype. CDR3 in DNA: TGCGCCAGCAGAGAGGGGCCGAACCAAGAGACCCAGTACTTC. Its translation is CASREGPNQETQYF. This sequence joins TRBV10-2 and TRBJ2-5; D is possibly TRBD1 or TRBD2 (5 bases each). This CDR3 has 14 residues. Germline CDR1 reads WSHSY; CDR2 reads SAAADI. Trimming pared 6 bases from V and 0 bases from J, leaving 11 bases between.

The chain joins TRBV7-2 to TRBJ2-3; 7 bases agree with TRBD2. The CDR3 spans 19 residues. CDR1 is SGHTA and CDR2 is FQGNSA in the germline V gene. V was pared by 2 bases and J by 1 base, with 15 bases of the junction left unmatched. The CDR3 DNA sequence: TGTGCCAGCAGCTTATCCGGGACTATCGGGCCCGGAGGCACAGATACGCAGTATTTT. As protein: CASSLSGTIGPGGTDTQYF.

There are many counts of this clonotype. V usage is TRBV7-9 and J usage is TRBJ2-7; the D gene is possibly TRBD2 (5 bases). CDR3 length: 14 amino acids. V lost 1 base, J lost 3 bases, and 10 bases lay in between. Germline-derived CDR1 and CDR2 are SEHNR and FQNEAQ (reference sequence). CDR3 sequence reads: CASSLEGAGYEQYF. The CDR3 coding sequence is TGTGCCAGCAGCTTAGAGGGCGCGGGCTACGAGCAGTACTTC.

This clonotype was seen just once. The chain is built from TRBV25-1 and TRBJ1-6; no firm D call. CDR3 size: 12 residues. Per germline, CDR1 MGHDK and CDR2 SYGVNS. V was cut by 6 bases and J by 12 bases, with 12 bases left in between. In nucleotides, the CDR3 is TGTGCCAGCAGCGAGAGCTTAGAACCCCTCCACTTT. Encoded protein: CASSESLEPLHF.

This clonotype has only a few counts. This chain joins TRBV20-1 and TRBJ2-3; either TRBD1 or TRBD2 may fit D (5 bases each). There are 14 residues in the CDR3. The V gene lost 4 bases and the J gene lost 4 bases, with 15 bases spanning the gap. CDR1 is DFQATT, CDR2 SNEGSKA, per germline (reference sequence). The CDR3 is CSATGTSRADTQYF. CDR3 DNA: TGCAGTGCTACCGGGACGTCCCGCGCAGATACGCAGTATTTT.

The chain uses TRBV7-9 and TRBJ1-4; the D is unclear. Trimming shortened V by 5 bases and J by 0 bases, and 4 bases separated the two germline ends. CDR1 is SEHNR, CDR2 FQNEAQ, per germline (reference sequence). The CDR3 is 13 residues long. For the CDR3, the DNA is TGTGCCAGCAGCAGGACAACTAATGAAAAACTGTTTTTT. It yields the protein CASSRTTNEKLFF.

This clonotype was seen repeatedly, ten times or more. The chain combines TRBV2 with TRBJ2-1; maybe TRBD2 (6 bases). The germline V and J ends were trimmed by 3 bases and 9 bases, with 15 bases remaining between them. Germline V gene data show CDR1 as SNHLY and CDR2 as FYNNEI. This CDR3 region has 14 residues. This chain's CDR3 is CASSDAGLRREQFF. CDR3 nucleotides: TGTGCCAGCAGTGACGCGGGGTTACGACGTGAGCAGTTCTTC. The variable domain in full, with the rest retrieved from reference TRBV2 and TRBJ2-1, is EPEVTQTPSHQVTQMGQEVILRCVPISNHLYFYWYRQILGQKVEFLVSFYNNEISEKSEIFDDQFSVERPDGSNFTLKIRSTKLEDSAMYFCASSDAGLRREQFFGPGTRLTVL.

This clonotype has just a few counts. This chain uses TRBV27 with TRBJ2-4, with no clear D. This CDR3 is built from 15 residues. The V gene lost 4 bases and the J gene lost 0 bases, with 10 bases spanning the gap. Germline V lookup: CDR1 MNHEY, CDR2 SMNVEV (reference sequence). CDR3 sequence: CASSSNSIAKNIQYF. DNA for the CDR3: TGTGCCAGCAGTTCTAATTCTATAGCCAAAAACATTCAGTACTTC.

A few counts support this clonotype. V usage is TRBV11-1 and J usage is TRBJ1-4; 8 bases line up with TRBD1. CDR3 length: 21 amino acids. V trimming: 5 bases; J trimming: 0 bases; junction bases outside the gene matches: 20. The germline V gene encodes CDR1 SGHAT and CDR2 FQDESV (reference sequence). CDR3 residues: CASSTGWGDRTNRATNEKLFF. The CDR3, as DNA: TGTGCCAGCAGCACCGGATGGGGGGACAGGACTAATAGGGCAACTAATGAAAAACTGTTTTTT.

There are a few counts of this clonotype. Its ends do not fully match the called genes, so a read error is possible. The chain joins TRBV7-3 to TRBJ2-1, with 10 nucleotides matching TRBD2. Germline-derived CDR1 and CDR2 are SGHTA and FQGTGA. This CDR3 is 16 amino acids long. CDR3 sequence: CASGLDPSGSMNEQFF. The CDR3 region has the DNA TGTGCCAGCGGCTTAGATCCTAGCGGGAGTATGAATGAGCAGTTCTTC. The complete variable domain, with remaining parts taken from reference TRBV7-3 and TRBJ2-1, reads GAGVSQTPSNKVTEKGKYVELRCDPISGHTALYWYRQSLGQGPEFLIYFQGTGAADDSGLPNDRFFAVRPEGSVSTLKIQRTERGDSAVYLCASGLDPSGSMNEQFFGPGTRLTVL.

The chain employs TRBV20-1 and TRBJ1-4, with 8 positions matching TRBD1. The CDR3 length is 14 residues. Germline V gives CDR1 DFQATT, CDR2 SNEGSKA (reference sequence). The V segment lost 0 bases and the J segment 7 bases; nucleotides outside the gene matches: 4. In nucleotides, the CDR3 is TGCAGTGCTAGAGACCAGGGGGCGCGTGAAAAACTGTTTTTT. Protein sequence: CSARDQGAREKLFF.

The V call is TRBV29-1, the J call TRBJ2-1, with 7 bases lining up with TRBD2. This CDR3 has 14 amino acids. The J segment lost 9 bases and the V segment lost 4 bases, leaving 12 bases of the junction unmatched. CDR1 SQVTM and CDR2 ANQGSEA come from the germline V gene. This chain's CDR3 is CSVVGREYHSEQFF. Written as DNA, the CDR3 is TGCAGCGTTGTAGGGAGGGAGTATCATAGTGAGCAGTTCTTC.

CDR3 nucleotides: TGTGCCAGCAGTCACCGTCAAGGGTCTCTATCCTACGAGCAGTACTTC. It translates to CASSHRQGSLSYEQYF. The chain uses TRBV7-9 and TRBJ2-7; no clear D. The CDR3 spans 16 residues. V was cut by 6 bases and J by 1 base, with 19 bases left in between. From germline, CDR1 is SEHNR and CDR2 FQNEAQ (reference sequence).

This clonotype was counted between two and nine times. The genes are TRBV20-1 and TRBJ2-7; D is possibly TRBD1 (5 bases). The CDR3 covers 14 residues. Between the trimmed V and J ends, which lost 5 bases and 4 bases, there was a span of 18 bases. Germline CDR1 reads DFQATT; CDR2 reads SNEGSKA (reference sequence). The CDR3 DNA is TGCAGTGCTCAGGCAGGGCTACACGTGTACGAGCAGTACTTC. Translated, it gives CSAQAGLHVYEQYF.

This clonotype was detected only a few times. The chain has TRBV20-1 and TRBJ1-4; D is uncertain. This CDR3 region has 14 residues. V was trimmed by 3 bases and J by 5 bases, leaving 13 bases between them. CDR1 is DFQATT, CDR2 SNEGSKA, per germline (reference sequence). This chain's CDR3 is CSARAPIQNEKLFF. The CDR3, as DNA: TGCAGTGCTAGGGCTCCTATCCAAAATGAAAAACTGTTTTTT.

This clonotype was detected a few times. A junction boundary mismatches the germline segment, possibly from a read error. The V call is TRBV5-1, the J call TRBJ2-3, with D unclear. Germline values: CDR1 SGHRS, CDR2 YFSETQ. The CDR3 totals 12 residues. The CDR3 DNA reads TGCGCCAGCAGCTTTCCTACAGATACGCGGTATTTT. Protein product: CASSFPTDTRYF.

The rearrangement links TRBV10-3 to TRBJ2-5; a weak D match, TRBD1 (6 bases). There are 14 residues in the CDR3. The ends were cut back, 4 bases at V and 4 bases at J, with 13 bases in the middle. The germline CDR1 and CDR2 sequences are ENHRY and SYGVKD. The CDR3 spells CAISGGLKPETQYF. In nucleotides, the CDR3 is TGTGCCATCAGTGGGGGGCTTAAACCAGAGACCCAGTACTTC.

This clonotype was seen a handful of times. The CDR3 protein is CASTKRAGNYGYTF. CDR3 nucleotide sequence: TGTGCCAGCACCAAAAGGGCAGGGAACTATGGCTACACCTTC. This sequence joins TRBV6-5 and TRBJ1-2; possibly TRBD1 for D (5 bases). The CDR3 loop spans 14 amino acids. In germline, CDR1 is MNHEY, CDR2 SVGAGI. The ends were cut back, 7 bases at V and 2 bases at J, with 14 bases in the middle.

CDR3 protein: CASSLRGTSGRPVDTQYF. CDR3 sequence (DNA): TGCGCCAGCAGCTTGCGAGGGACTAGCGGGAGGCCGGTGGATACGCAGTATTTT. The chain carries TRBV5-1 and TRBJ2-3, with 15 bases lining up with TRBD2. The CDR3 contains 18 residues. The V gene end was trimmed by 1 base and the J gene end by 6 bases; junction bases not matched to a gene: 9. From germline, CDR1 is SGHRS and CDR2 YFSETQ.

This clonotype occurred a few times. V and J are TRBV2 and TRBJ2-5, with TRBD2 identical over 9 bases. CDR1 is SNHLY, CDR2 FYNNEI, per germline. Trimming removed 8 bases from V and 5 bases from J; junction bases left unmatched: 6. The CDR3 has 13 residues. The CDR3 nucleotides are TGTGCCAGCTGCCCGGGACTAGCCGAGACCCAGTACTTC. It is translated as CASCPGLAETQYF.

The V gene is TRBV7-9, the J gene TRBJ2-1, with TRBD2 matching over 7 bases. TRBJ2-7 explains the end of the DNA better; the J call may be wrong. Germline-derived CDR1 and CDR2 are SEHNR and FQNEAQ (reference sequence). The CDR3 contains 14 residues. In DNA form, the CDR3 reads TGTGCCAGCAGCTTGGGGGGGACCAGGGACGAGCAGTACTTC. It specifies CASSLGGTRDEQYF.

V is TRBV27 and J is TRBJ2-7; 9 bases are shared with TRBD1. Germline assignment: CDR1 MNHEY and CDR2 SMNVEV (reference sequence). The ends lost 8 bases at V and 11 bases at J; junction bases unmatched: 19. CDR3 size: 15 residues. The CDR3 coding sequence is TGTGCCAGCGGTTCCCCGGGACAGGGATCTACGAGCAAGTACTTC. Amino acid sequence: CASGSPGQGSTSKYF.